Presented here are 19 T cell receptor beta chains from one specimen sequenced in a study of TIL therapy for anti-PD-1-resistant metastatic lung cancer. Time point described: pre-treatment sample, taken before nivolumab and TIL therapy. Pleural nodules or supraclavicular lymph nodes made up most of the excised metastases sampled. Sequencing used immunoSEQ v3. Method: immunoSEQ multiplex PCR; TCRdb's copy keeps in-frame clones and lacks some. The profile covers about 100,000 clones, with less than 70% appearing a single time and approximately 11% taken by the ten largest. The sample here was tumor tissue, taken at baseline. The receptors derive from a person aged 25 to 85 with non-small cell lung cancer.

The chain is built from TRBV28 and TRBJ1-3; perhaps TRBD1 as D (6 bases). Germline CDR1 MDHEN, CDR2 SYDVKM. The V end was cut by 10 bases, the J end by 0 bases, with 10 bases between. This CDR3 spans 13 amino acids. The CDR3 DNA reads as TGTGCCATCCGGGACACCTCTGGAAACACCATATATTTT. Its translation is CAIRDTSGNTIYF.

The chain links TRBV4-2 to TRBJ2-1, with 9 bases fitting TRBD1. The CDR3 totals 16 residues. V lost 4 bases to trimming and J lost 6 bases; unmatched junction nucleotides: 10. Germline V gene data show CDR1 as LGHNA and CDR2 as YNFKEQ. In DNA, the CDR3 is TGTGCCAGCAGCCGCCTACAGGGGGCTTCGGTCAATGAGCAGTTCTTC. Amino acid sequence: CASSRLQGASVNEQFF.

The gene calls are TRBV5-1 and TRBJ2-1, with TRBD2 matching over 11 bases. With 4 bases clipped from V and 3 bases from J, the junction kept 3 bases outside the gene matches. Germline V lookup: CDR1 SGHRS, CDR2 YFSETQ. This CDR3 contains 15 residues. The DNA of the CDR3 is TGCGCCAGCAGCCATGGGACTAGCGGCTACAATGAGCAGTTCTTC. Amino acid sequence: CASSHGTSGYNEQFF.

The J gene is TRBJ1-2, the V gene TRBV30; 9 positions agree with TRBD1. Per germline, CDR1 GTSNPN and CDR2 SVGIG (reference sequence). The CDR3 runs to 13 residues. V lost 3 bases to trimming and J lost 8 bases; unmatched junction nucleotides: 7. CDR3 coding DNA: TGTGCCTGGAGCCGGGACAGGGAGTACGGCTACACCTTC. It codes for CAWSRDREYGYTF.

The chain is built from TRBV11-2 and TRBJ2-5; D not resolved. The CDR3 is 13 residues long. V shed 5 bases and J shed 5 bases, with 12 bases lying between them. From germline, CDR1 is SGHAT and CDR2 FQNNGV. Written as DNA, the CDR3 is TGTGCCAGCAGCCGTCAACCTGGGGAGACCCAGTACTTC. As protein: CASSRQPGETQYF. Variable domain in full (rest from reference TRBV11-2 and TRBJ2-5): EAGVAQSPRYKIIEKRQSVAFWCNPISGHATLYWYQQILGQGPKLLIQFQNNGVVDDSQLPKDRFSAERLKGVDSTLKIQPAKLEDSAVYLCASSRQPGETQYFGPGTRLLVL.

The CDR3: CASSSDREYEQYF. The CDR3 DNA sequence: TGTGCCAGCAGCTCGGACAGGGAATACGAGCAGTACTTC. The genes are TRBV7-2 and TRBJ2-7; 8 bases fit TRBD1. With V trimmed by 4 bases and J by 4 bases, 3 bases remained unmatched. This CDR3 is built from 13 residues. Germline V gene sequence: CDR1 SGHTA, CDR2 FQGNSA.

The rearrangement uses TRBV5-1 and TRBJ1-3, with TRBD1 identical over 12 bases. Germline assignment: CDR1 SGHRS and CDR2 YFSETQ. The CDR3 has 14 residues. Germline trimming cut 4 bases from V and 7 bases from J; bases unmatched to any gene: 3. DNA of the CDR3: TGCGCCAGCAGCCCGGGGACAGGGGGCAACACCATATATTTT. Translated, it gives CASSPGTGGNTIYF.

This clone was counted at least ten times. V gene TRBV4-2 combines with J gene TRBJ1-1, with a weak D call TRBD1 (5 bases). V lost 6 bases and J 1 base, leaving 12 bases between the germline ends. Germline V gene sequence: CDR1 LGHNA, CDR2 YNFKEQ. This CDR3 comprises 14 residues. The CDR3 nucleotides read TGTGCCAGCAGTAGGGGAGTCGGGAACACTGAAGCTTTCTTT. Translating it yields CASSRGVGNTEAFF.

This chain links TRBV7-2 with TRBJ1-5; possible D gene TRBD1, 5 bases. This CDR3 is 15 amino acids long. The V gene's germline CDR1 is SGHTA and CDR2 FQGNSA. Trimming shortened V by 4 bases and J by 4 bases, and 14 bases separated the two germline ends. In DNA, the CDR3 is TGTGCCAGCAGCTCAACCGGGACCACGAATCAGCCCCAGCATTTT. Its protein product is CASSSTGTTNQPQHF.

The J gene is TRBJ2-2, the V gene TRBV5-1; D is undetermined. There are 18 residues in the CDR3. Per the germline V gene, CDR1 is SGHRS and CDR2 is YFSETQ. Trimming left V 7 bases short and J 0 bases short, with 22 bases between. The CDR3 nucleotides read TGCGCCAGCCGCTCCCCCGGGTTCGAAGGCACGAACACCGGGGAGCTGTTTTTT. Protein product: CASRSPGFEGTNTGELFF.

J is TRBJ2-7 and V is TRBV4-3, with D possibly matching TRBD1 (7 bases). This CDR3 contains 18 residues. Per germline, CDR1 LGHNA and CDR2 YSLEER. Between the trimmed V and J ends, which lost 4 bases and 3 bases, there was a span of 25 bases. Here the CDR3 reads CASSLDRVDLAGFYEQYF. The DNA of the CDR3 is TGCGCCAGCAGCCTTGACAGGGTCGATTTGGCGGGATTCTACGAGCAGTACTTC.

The chain uses TRBV7-8 and TRBJ1-2; D might be TRBD1 (6 bases). The length of the CDR3 is 15 residues. Germline CDR1 and CDR2: SGHVS and FQNEAQ. Trimming cost V 0 bases and J 2 bases, with 10 bases left between them. The CDR3 bases are TGTGCCAGCAGCTTAGCCGGGACAAGCAACTATGGCTACACCTTC. It specifies CASSLAGTSNYGYTF.

This CDR3 reads CASSSRSLSNQPQHF. The CDR3 coding sequence is TGTGCCAGCAGTAGCCGGAGTCTAAGCAATCAGCCCCAGCATTTT. The chain joins TRBV6-2 or TRBV6-3 to TRBJ1-5; D gene ambiguous. The V end lost 5 bases, the J end lost 1 base, and 12 bases lay between the germline ends. The CDR3 runs 15 residues. CDR1 MNHEY and CDR2 SVGEGT come from the germline V gene.

This sequence joins TRBV5-1 and TRBJ2-1; D assignment may be TRBD1 or TRBD2 (5 bases each). This CDR3 is 16 amino acids long. V was shortened by 2 bases and J by 0 bases, with 12 bases between the two germline ends. From germline, CDR1 is SGHRS and CDR2 YFSETQ. The CDR3 reads CASSLSGRGSYNEQFF. CDR3 coding DNA: TGCGCCAGCAGCTTAAGCGGAAGGGGCTCCTACAATGAGCAGTTCTTC.

The chain uses TRBV7-9 and TRBJ2-1, with D unclear. In germline, CDR1 is SEHNR, CDR2 FQNEAQ (reference sequence). Trimming cost V 7 bases and J 2 bases, with 3 bases left between them. The length of the CDR3 is 11 residues. The CDR3 region has the DNA TGTGCCAGCAACGCCTACAATGAGCAGTTCTTC. It is translated as CASNAYNEQFF.

The rearrangement uses TRBV12-3 or TRBV12-4 and TRBJ1-1; 8 bases align to TRBD1. J lost 5 bases, V lost 6 bases, and 5 bases had no gene match. This CDR3 region has 13 residues. DNA of the CDR3: TGTGCCAGCAGGGACAGGGAAGCGACTGAAGCTTTCTTT. It translates to CASRDREATEAFF.

This clone has more than one count but fewer than ten. This chain joins TRBV7-9 and TRBJ2-2; D gene uncertain. Trimming stripped 6 bases from V and 0 bases from J, with 8 bases between. This CDR3 has 14 amino acids. Germline values: CDR1 SEHNR, CDR2 FQNEAQ (reference sequence). The CDR3, as DNA: TGTGCCAGCAGAGAGCAAGCGAACACCGGGGAGCTGTTTTTT. This sequence encodes CASREQANTGELFF.

This clone occurred a few times. V is TRBV5-4 and J is TRBJ2-3; TRBD1 is a possible D gene (5 bases). V was cut by 2 bases and J by 0 bases, with 13 bases left in between. CDR3 length: 16 amino acids. In germline, CDR1 is SGHNT, CDR2 YYREEE (reference sequence). In DNA, the CDR3 is TGTGCCAGCAGCTTTGAAGGGGCCTTGAGCACAGATACGCAGTATTTT. As protein: CASSFEGALSTDTQYF.

The chain recombines TRBV7-2 with TRBJ2-1; 10 bases align to TRBD1. This CDR3 comprises 16 residues. Trimming cost V 1 base and J 7 bases; bases outside gene matches: 7. Germline V gene data show CDR1 as SGHTA and CDR2 as FQGNSA. The CDR3 DNA follows: TGTGCCAGCAGCTTAGTGGGGACAGGGGTCGAGAATGAGCAGTTCTTC. Translated: CASSLVGTGVENEQFF. Based on the CDR3 plus reference TRBV7-2 and TRBJ2-1, the full variable domain is GAGVSQSPSNKVTEKGKDVELRCDPISGHTALYWYRQSLGQGLEFLIYFQGNSAPDKSGLPSDRFSAERTGGSVSTLTIQRTQQEDSAVYLCASSLVGTGVENEQFFGPGTRLTVL.